Below, one T cell receptor beta chain is given with its context. This same CDR3 is encoded by further DNA sequences in the sample. The data were taken from a study of shared clonotypes between healthy human individuals. The repertoire was sequenced with immunoSEQ multiplex PCR; TCRdb's copy has only in-frame clones and lacks some. Of about 980,000 clones detected, around three quarters appear once; the ten largest clones hold around 1.5%. Trimming removed 0 bases from V and 1 base from J, with 9 bases in between. The length of the CDR3 is 15 residues. In germline, CDR1 is SGHRS, CDR2 YFSETQ. CD45RA-negative memory and CD45RA+ naive subsets were split from the CD4+ cells.

This chain uses TRBV5-1 with TRBJ2-3; D tentatively reads TRBD1 or TRBD2 (6 bases each). The sample consisted of memory CD4+ T cells sorted from blood. Subset indicated: CD45RA-negative fraction. The source is a man aged 18-30 years in good health. The DNA of the CDR3 is TGCGCCAGCAGCTTGGAGGGGGGCGGCACAGATACGCAGTATTTT. Its protein product is CASSLEGGGTDTQYF.